The rows below give T cell receptor beta chains drawn from one sample of a study of naive and memory T cell subsets. TCRdb independently ran MiXCR on the 5' RACE reads; one entry per CDR3 protein. The table has roughly 62,000 distinct CDR3 sequences, approximately 6.6% seen once. These receptors originate from a male donor in good health. CDR3s include the opening cysteine and the closing phenylalanine or tryptophan. The D gene is left open where the match is weak. Part of the rows lack a size; the others show once, few, many or a class for expanded clones.

j_gene: TRBJ2-7; v_gene: TRBV19; d_gene: TRBD1; abundance: -; CDR3aa: CASSIAGGLSYEQYF
j_gene: TRBJ1-1; v_gene: TRBV29-1; d_gene: -; abundance: -; CDR3aa: CSVEGVRAGWNTEAFF
j_gene: TRBJ1-1; v_gene: TRBV7-9; d_gene: TRBD1; abundance: -; CDR3aa: CASSFLAGTGASEAFF
j_gene: TRBJ2-3; v_gene: TRBV12-3/TRBV12-4; d_gene: TRBD1; abundance: many; CDR3aa: CASRPPGQGTDTQYF
j_gene: TRBJ2-1; v_gene: TRBV11-2; d_gene: -; abundance: many; CDR3aa: CASSAQRRASDEQFF
j_gene: TRBJ2-2; v_gene: TRBV20-1; d_gene: -; abundance: many; CDR3aa: CSAPGGGTANTGELFF
j_gene: TRBJ2-5; v_gene: TRBV20-1; d_gene: -; abundance: many; CDR3aa: CSAKQGFETQYF
j_gene: TRBJ2-1; v_gene: TRBV9; d_gene: TRBD2; abundance: few; CDR3aa: CASSVAGTRGNEQFF
j_gene: TRBJ2-7; v_gene: TRBV30; d_gene: -; abundance: many; CDR3aa: CAWSRSGYEQYF
j_gene: TRBJ2-2; v_gene: TRBV24-1; d_gene: -; abundance: many; CDR3aa: CATSDTPGGTHAGELFF
j_gene: TRBJ2-5; v_gene: TRBV29-1; d_gene: -; abundance: many; CDR3aa: CSVGRGRAGETQYF
j_gene: TRBJ2-3; v_gene: TRBV10-3; d_gene: TRBD2; abundance: many; CDR3aa: CAISGGLAESTDTQYF
j_gene: TRBJ1-1; v_gene: TRBV29-1; d_gene: -; abundance: -; CDR3aa: CSVPALSNTEAFF
j_gene: TRBJ2-1; v_gene: TRBV20-1; d_gene: TRBD1; abundance: many; CDR3aa: CSAKGQIGLGEQFF
j_gene: TRBJ2-5; v_gene: TRBV7-9; d_gene: -; abundance: many; CDR3aa: CASSFPDVKTQYF
j_gene: TRBJ2-1; v_gene: TRBV5-5; d_gene: TRBD2; abundance: many; CDR3aa: CATGSGSSYNEQFF
j_gene: TRBJ2-7; v_gene: TRBV19; d_gene: TRBD1; abundance: few; CDR3aa: CASSQGGGYEQYF
j_gene: TRBJ2-1; v_gene: TRBV5-1; d_gene: TRBD1; abundance: many; CDR3aa: CASSNGQGYYNEQFF
j_gene: TRBJ2-5; v_gene: TRBV11-2; d_gene: -; abundance: -; CDR3aa: CASSLVRGPPETQYF
j_gene: TRBJ2-1; v_gene: TRBV6-1; d_gene: -; abundance: -; CDR3aa: CASRLGGGDNEQFF
j_gene: TRBJ1-3; v_gene: TRBV6-6; d_gene: TRBD1; abundance: few; CDR3aa: CASSWGQGAGNTIYF
j_gene: TRBJ1-5; v_gene: TRBV9; d_gene: TRBD1; abundance: many; CDR3aa: CASSVGGGASQPQHF
j_gene: TRBJ2-1; v_gene: TRBV3-1; d_gene: -; abundance: many; CDR3aa: CASSQVSGGGNEQFF
j_gene: TRBJ2-5; v_gene: TRBV4-2; d_gene: -; abundance: -; CDR3aa: CASSQGNGYQETQYF
j_gene: TRBJ2-1; v_gene: TRBV9; d_gene: TRBD1; abundance: many; CDR3aa: CASSVGDRPFYEQFF
j_gene: TRBJ1-5; v_gene: TRBV20-1; d_gene: TRBD1; abundance: few; CDR3aa: CSAPRTGSNQPQHF
j_gene: TRBJ2-5; v_gene: TRBV20-1; d_gene: TRBD2; abundance: few; CDR3aa: CSAKKLAGGVGETQYF
j_gene: TRBJ2-7; v_gene: TRBV5-1; d_gene: TRBD1; abundance: many; CDR3aa: CASSLEQGAREQYF
j_gene: TRBJ2-3; v_gene: TRBV27; d_gene: -; abundance: -; CDR3aa: CASSLFAADTQYF
j_gene: TRBJ2-2; v_gene: TRBV27; d_gene: TRBD1; abundance: many; CDR3aa: CASTGTGANTGELFF
j_gene: TRBJ2-5; v_gene: TRBV19; d_gene: -; abundance: -; CDR3aa: CASSSRDFVETQYF
j_gene: TRBJ1-1; v_gene: TRBV3-1; d_gene: TRBD1; abundance: many; CDR3aa: CASSAGQEGHKLAFF
j_gene: TRBJ1-2; v_gene: TRBV12-3/TRBV12-4; d_gene: TRBD1; abundance: -; CDR3aa: CASRWGQRYGYTF
j_gene: TRBJ2-1; v_gene: TRBV2; d_gene: TRBD2; abundance: few; CDR3aa: CASRPTSGYNEQFF
j_gene: TRBJ2-1; v_gene: TRBV14; d_gene: TRBD2; abundance: many; CDR3aa: CASSQVTSGRAANEQFF
j_gene: TRBJ1-5; v_gene: TRBV19; d_gene: -; abundance: -; CDR3aa: CASSLGGGSNQPQHF
j_gene: TRBJ1-1; v_gene: TRBV3-1; d_gene: -; abundance: many; CDR3aa: CASSQEGRGVNTEAFF
j_gene: TRBJ2-3; v_gene: TRBV27; d_gene: TRBD1; abundance: many; CDR3aa: CASSYTLGTVTDTQYF
j_gene: TRBJ2-1; v_gene: TRBV20-1; d_gene: TRBD1; abundance: many; CDR3aa: CSAPTGVPSNEQFF
j_gene: TRBJ1-2; v_gene: TRBV6-5; d_gene: TRBD1; abundance: few; CDR3aa: CASSHRGTDMNYGYTF
j_gene: TRBJ1-3; v_gene: TRBV29-1; d_gene: -; abundance: -; CDR3aa: CSMDVGNTIYF
j_gene: TRBJ2-3; v_gene: TRBV6-5; d_gene: TRBD2; abundance: few; CDR3aa: CASSYGAGGATDTQYF
j_gene: TRBJ1-4; v_gene: TRBV20-1; d_gene: -; abundance: many; CDR3aa: CSARDGVRTDEKLFF
j_gene: TRBJ2-1; v_gene: TRBV6-5; d_gene: TRBD2; abundance: few; CDR3aa: CASSSPLAGGGNEQFF
j_gene: TRBJ2-1; v_gene: TRBV29-1; d_gene: TRBD1; abundance: many; CDR3aa: CSVRQGHEQFF
j_gene: TRBJ2-1; v_gene: TRBV20-1; d_gene: -; abundance: few; CDR3aa: CSARWGESYNEQFF
j_gene: TRBJ1-6; v_gene: TRBV3-1; d_gene: -; abundance: many; CDR3aa: CASSLEGESPLHF
j_gene: TRBJ1-2; v_gene: TRBV5-6; d_gene: -; abundance: -; CDR3aa: CASSLPSWGGYTF
j_gene: TRBJ2-3; v_gene: TRBV20-1; d_gene: -; abundance: few; CDR3aa: CSAREWGAYTDTQYF
j_gene: TRBJ2-5; v_gene: TRBV6-5; d_gene: TRBD2; abundance: -; CDR3aa: CASSRAGTRVETQYF
j_gene: TRBJ1-1; v_gene: TRBV5-1; d_gene: -; abundance: few; CDR3aa: CASSFLPEESNTEAFF
j_gene: TRBJ1-6; v_gene: TRBV6-1; d_gene: -; abundance: -; CDR3aa: CASSPTADLYNSPLHF
j_gene: TRBJ1-5; v_gene: TRBV12-3/TRBV12-4; d_gene: TRBD1; abundance: few; CDR3aa: CASSSGGAGRDNQPQHF
j_gene: TRBJ1-5; v_gene: TRBV6-1; d_gene: -; abundance: few; CDR3aa: CASSDRAPNQPQHF
j_gene: TRBJ2-2; v_gene: TRBV20-1; d_gene: -; abundance: many; CDR3aa: CSALRNSAPRELFF
j_gene: TRBJ2-1; v_gene: TRBV27; d_gene: TRBD2; abundance: few; CDR3aa: CASSSGASGTSGEQFF
j_gene: TRBJ2-5; v_gene: TRBV5-5; d_gene: -; abundance: -; CDR3aa: CASSLWGQRETQYF
j_gene: TRBJ2-1; v_gene: TRBV14; d_gene: TRBD1; abundance: many; CDR3aa: CASSLPGTGNYEQFF
j_gene: TRBJ2-2; v_gene: TRBV12-5; d_gene: TRBD1; abundance: few; CDR3aa: CASGLGPGDRGGTGELFF
j_gene: TRBJ1-1; v_gene: TRBV12-3/TRBV12-4; d_gene: -; abundance: -; CDR3aa: CASSPPGQHLGTEAFF